The rows below give T cell receptor beta chains drawn from one sample of a study of CD8+ T cells in alopecia areata. Produced via immunoSEQ multiplex PCR; TCRdb's table is partial and in-frame only. The data show 200,000 to 250,000 clones, 55% to 70% seen once. The sequencing here drew on CD4+ T cells sorted from blood, taken at week 4, from a patient treated with tofacitinib. All receptors come from a human donor with alopecia areata. CDR3s include the opening cysteine and the closing phenylalanine or tryptophan. A D gene is named only where the DNA matches it firmly. A clone size is listed for some rows: how often the clone was seen (once, few, many), or a class if it is expanded.

j_gene | abundance | d_gene | v_gene | CDR3nt | CDR3aa
TRBJ1-2 | NA | NA | TRBV29-1 | TGCAGCGTCGAGGACAGCCGTTATGGCTACACCTTC | CSVEDSRYGYTF
TRBJ2-4 | NA | TRBD2 | TRBV5-1 | TGCGCCAGCAGCGAAGTAGCGGGGGGATACATTCAGTACTTC | CASSEVAGGYIQYF
TRBJ1-1 | few | NA | TRBV30 | TGTGCCTGGAGCCTGCCGGGGACTGAAGCTTTCTTT | CAWSLPGTEAFF
TRBJ1-4 | NA | TRBD1 | TRBV27 | TGTGCCAGCAGTTTAGGGGACAGGAGGAATGAAAAACTGTTTTTT | CASSLGDRRNEKLFF
TRBJ2-7 | NA | NA | TRBV25-1 | TGTGCCAGCAGCCCCCAATGGGGGTACGAGCAGTACTTC | CASSPQWGYEQYF
TRBJ2-7 | once | NA | TRBV4-3 | TGCGCCAGCAGCCCTGGGACCTACGAGCAGTACTTC | CASSPGTYEQYF
TRBJ1-2 | NA | NA | TRBV5-1 | TGCGCCAGCAGCTTCGAGGACCCTCTCTATGGCTACACCTTC | CASSFEDPLYGYTF
TRBJ2-1 | NA | NA | TRBV5-4 | TGTGCCAGCAGCTTGGTAACGTTCGAGGGGAAGTTCTTC | CASSLVTFEGKFF
TRBJ2-6 | few | NA | TRBV19 | TGTGCCAGTAGTCAGACGTCGGGACTCCGGGCAGGGGCCAACGTCCTGACTTTC | CASSQTSGLRAGANVLTF
TRBJ2-3 | NA | NA | TRBV7-7 | TGTGCTAGCAGCCGAGCGGCGGGTGATACGCAGTATTTT | CASSRAAGDTQYF
TRBJ2-5 | few | NA | TRBV5-6 | TGTGCCAGCAGCCGCGCACGGGAAGAGACCCAGTACTTC | CASSRAREETQYF
TRBJ2-1 | few | NA | TRBV29-1 | TGCAGCGTTGATCATGCTAGTGTAGGCAATGAGCAGTTCTTC | CSVDHASVGNEQFF
TRBJ1-5 | NA | NA | TRBV19 | TGTGCCAGTAGTTACAGGGTGCATCAGCCCCAGCATTTT | CASSYRVHQPQHF
TRBJ2-1 | NA | TRBD2 | TRBV30 | TGTGCCTGGAGTGTTGCCCTAGCGGGGGGGGATGAGCAGTTCTTC | CAWSVALAGGDEQFF
TRBJ1-1 | NA | TRBD1 | TRBV30 | TGTGCCTGGAGGTCGGGGACAGGGAACACTGAAGCTTTCTTT | CAWRSGTGNTEAFF
TRBJ1-1 | NA | NA | TRBV27 | TGTGCCAGCAGTCACGACGGATTGAACACTGAAGCTTTCTTT | CASSHDGLNTEAFF
TRBJ2-7 | NA | NA | TRBV10-3 | TGTGCCATCAGCGGGGTAGGGTACGAGCAGTACTTC | CAISGVGYEQYF
TRBJ1-2 | NA | NA | TRBV2 | TGTGCCAGCAGTGAAGATCGGGGTGGCTACACCTTC | CASSEDRGGYTF
TRBJ2-5 | NA | NA | TRBV6-5 | TGTGCCAGCAGAGGCCCGGGCGCAGAGACCCAGTACTTC | CASRGPGAETQYF
TRBJ1-1 | NA | NA | TRBV30 | TGTGCCTGGAGTGTAGGGGTCTTGAACACTGAAGCTTTCTTT | CAWSVGVLNTEAFF
TRBJ2-3 | NA | NA | TRBV6-5 | TGTGCCACCCACTTCGGGACCCTAGTGCATTTT | CATHFGTLVHF
TRBJ1-5 | NA | NA | TRBV29-1 | TGCAGCGTGGTCTTTGGGACGACGGGCAATCAGCCCCAGCATTTT | CSVVFGTTGNQPQHF
TRBJ2-5 | NA | NA | TRBV10-3 | TGTGCCATACAGTTTGGGTCCGGGGAGACCCAGTACTTC | CAIQFGSGETQYF
TRBJ2-2 | NA | TRBD2 | TRBV30 | TGTGCCTGGAGTGTTGGCCTAGCGGGGACCGGGGAGCTGTTTTTT | CAWSVGLAGTGELFF
TRBJ2-6 | NA | NA | TRBV6-5 | TGTGCCACCAAAGCTGGGGCCAACGTCCTGACTTTC | CATKAGANVLTF
TRBJ1-1 | NA | NA | TRBV6-5 | TGTGCCAGCAGTTCCAGCGTGTCGGAGGCTTTCTTT | CASSSSVSEAFF
TRBJ1-5 | few | TRBD1 | TRBV4-3 | TGCGCCAGCAGCCAAGGTAGGGGACAGGGGCCATCACGGCCCCAGCATTTT | CASSQGRGQGPSRPQHF
TRBJ1-2 | NA | NA | TRBV7-9 | TGTGCCAGCAGACCTACCACTCCGGGATACTATGGCTACACCTTC | CASRPTTPGYYGYTF
TRBJ1-2 | NA | NA | TRBV30 | TGTGCCTGGAGTTTTCGGGGTTATGGCTACACCTTC | CAWSFRGYGYTF
TRBJ1-4 | NA | NA | TRBV5-1 | TGCGCCAGCAGCTTGGGACAGATGAGAGAAAAACTGTTTTTT | CASSLGQMREKLFF
TRBJ2-1 | NA | TRBD2 | TRBV5-4 | TGTGCCAGCAGCAACGGACTAGCGGGGGGCTACAATGAGCAGTTCTTC | CASSNGLAGGYNEQFF
TRBJ2-2 | few | NA | TRBV18 | TGTGCCAGCTCACCCGAAAGACAGGTTGTGCTGTTTTTT | CASSPERQVVLFF
TRBJ1-2 | NA | NA | TRBV15 | TGTGCCACCAGCAGAGAGGTGGGGAGCTATGGCTACACCTTC | CATSREVGSYGYTF
TRBJ1-6 | NA | TRBD1 | TRBV4-1 | TGCGCCAGCAGCCAAGATGCCGGACAGGGGGATTCACCCCTCCACTTT | CASSQDAGQGDSPLHF
TRBJ2-1 | NA | TRBD2 | TRBV27 | TGTGCCAGTACCAGCGGGGGCCCATACAATGAGCAGTTCTTC | CASTSGGPYNEQFF
TRBJ1-6 | NA | NA | TRBV30 | TGTGCCTGGAGTGTAGTGTCTGTCAGGTCACCCCTCCACTTT | CAWSVVSVRSPLHF
TRBJ1-2 | few | NA | TRBV18 | TGTGCCAGCTCACCGGGAGGGGACTATGGCTACACCTTC | CASSPGGDYGYTF
TRBJ2-1 | NA | NA | TRBV5-1 | TGCGCCAGCAGCTGGTGGGACAACAATGAGCAGTTCTTC | CASSWWDNNEQFF
TRBJ2-3 | few | TRBD1 | TRBV7-2 | TGTGCCAGCAGCTTAGGACGAGGGGGCGTAGATACGCAGTATTTT | CASSLGRGGVDTQYF
TRBJ2-1 | few | NA | TRBV4-1 | TGCGCCAGCAGCCAAGTGTCACTAGATGAGCAGTTCTTC | CASSQVSLDEQFF
TRBJ1-4 | NA | NA | TRBV30 | TGTGCCTGGAGGGCAGGGCTCCCCGGGGACGAAAAACTGTTTTTT | CAWRAGLPGDEKLFF
TRBJ2-7 | NA | TRBD2 | TRBV4-3 | TGCGCCAGCAGCCAAGATGTGGGAGGGGTTGGCTACGAGCAGTACTTC | CASSQDVGGVGYEQYF
TRBJ2-1 | few | NA | TRBV4-3 | TGCGCCAGCAGCCAAGCTCTGATTTACAATGAGCAGTTCTTC | CASSQALIYNEQFF
TRBJ1-2 | NA | TRBD1 | TRBV5-1 | TGCGCCAGCAGCTTCGACAGGGTGGCTGGCTACACCTTC | CASSFDRVAGYTF
TRBJ2-5 | NA | TRBD1 | TRBV29-1 | TGCAGCGGCCTACAGGGGGCTCGTGGAGAGACCCAGTACTTC | CSGLQGARGETQYF
TRBJ1-2 | NA | NA | TRBV4-2 | TGTGCCAGCAGCCAAGATAAGGGGAGCTATGGCTACACCTTC | CASSQDKGSYGYTF
TRBJ2-5 | once | NA | TRBV7-9 | TGTGCCAGCACCCCCTCCGGAGAGACCCAGTACTTC | CASTPSGETQYF
TRBJ1-6 | NA | TRBD1 | TRBV7-9 | TGTGCCAGCAGCTTCACAGGGGAGAGTTCACCCCTCCACTTT | CASSFTGESSPLHF
TRBJ1-1 | NA | NA | TRBV11-3 | TGTGCCAGCAGGGGAGAGGGGGGTGAAGCTTTCTTT | CASRGEGGEAFF
TRBJ2-7 | NA | NA | TRBV30 | TGTGCCTGGTGCAGGGAGTTAAATTACGAGCAGTACTTC | CAWCRELNYEQYF
TRBJ2-7 | NA | NA | TRBV6-5 | TGTGCCAGCAGAGAAGGGAGGGAGCAGTACTTC | CASREGREQYF
TRBJ1-5 | NA | NA | TRBV5-1 | TGCGCCAGCAGCCTCGGTGGGGGGCTGGATCAGCCCCAGCATTTT | CASSLGGGLDQPQHF
TRBJ1-1 | NA | NA | TRBV29-1 | TGCAGCGTTGCGCGTACACCGAACACTGAAGCTTTCTTT | CSVARTPNTEAFF